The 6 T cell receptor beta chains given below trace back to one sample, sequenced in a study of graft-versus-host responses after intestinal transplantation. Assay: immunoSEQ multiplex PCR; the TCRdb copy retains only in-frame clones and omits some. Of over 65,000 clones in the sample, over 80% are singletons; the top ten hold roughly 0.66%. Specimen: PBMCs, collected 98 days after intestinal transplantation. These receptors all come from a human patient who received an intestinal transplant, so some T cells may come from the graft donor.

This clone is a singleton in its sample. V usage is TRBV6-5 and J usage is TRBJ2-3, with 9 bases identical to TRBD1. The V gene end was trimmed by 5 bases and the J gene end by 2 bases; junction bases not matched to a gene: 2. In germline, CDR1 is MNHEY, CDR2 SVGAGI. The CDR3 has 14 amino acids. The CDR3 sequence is CASSDRGFTDTQYF. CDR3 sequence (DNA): TGTGCCAGCAGTGACAGGGGGTTCACAGATACGCAGTATTTT.

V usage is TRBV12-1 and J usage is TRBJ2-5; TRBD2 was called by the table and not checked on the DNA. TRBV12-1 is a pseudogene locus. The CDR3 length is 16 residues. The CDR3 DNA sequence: TGTGCCAGCAGCCACTCTTTAAGGGGAGGCCAAGAGACCCAGTACTTC. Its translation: CASSHSLRGGQETQYF.

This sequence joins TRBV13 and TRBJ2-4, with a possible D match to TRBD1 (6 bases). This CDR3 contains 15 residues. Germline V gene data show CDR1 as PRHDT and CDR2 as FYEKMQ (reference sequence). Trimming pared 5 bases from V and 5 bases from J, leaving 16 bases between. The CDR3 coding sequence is TGTGCCAGCAGCGTACAGGGATGGGTTGAAAACATTCAGTACTTC. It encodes CASSVQGWVENIQYF.

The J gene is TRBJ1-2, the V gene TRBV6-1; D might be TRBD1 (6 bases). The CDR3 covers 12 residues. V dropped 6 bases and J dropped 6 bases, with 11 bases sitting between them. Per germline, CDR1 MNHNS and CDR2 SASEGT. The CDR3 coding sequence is TGTGCCAGCAGCCTAACAGGGAATGGCTACACCTTC. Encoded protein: CASSLTGNGYTF.

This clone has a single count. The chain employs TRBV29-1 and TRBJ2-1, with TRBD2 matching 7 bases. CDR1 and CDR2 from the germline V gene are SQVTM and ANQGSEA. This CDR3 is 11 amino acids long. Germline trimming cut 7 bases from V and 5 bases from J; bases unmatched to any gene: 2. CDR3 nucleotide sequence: TGCAGCGCCGGGACTAACAATGAGCAGTTCTTC. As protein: CSAGTNNEQFF.

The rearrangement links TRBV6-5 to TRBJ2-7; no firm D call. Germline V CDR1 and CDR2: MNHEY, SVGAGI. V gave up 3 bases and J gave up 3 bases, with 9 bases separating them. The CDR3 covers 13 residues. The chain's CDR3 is CASSYNTFYEQYF. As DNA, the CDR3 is TGTGCCAGCAGTTATAACACTTTCTACGAGCAGTACTTC.